These 18 T cell receptor beta chains were all obtained from the same sample, sequenced in a study of shared clonotypes between healthy human individuals (dated by TCRdb to 2020 to 2021). The library was made by the immunoSEQ multiplex PCR assay. TCRdb retrieved this table from immuneACCESS and kept in-frame rearrangements only. Not all clones are present; in checked studies, unresolved V genes account for under half, and no reason is known for the remainder. Present in this sample are fewer than 1.6 million clones, 98% of which were seen just once. The ten largest clones capture about 0.4% of the sample. The sample consisted of naive CD4+ T cells sorted from blood. Per the publication, the cell subset or site label means: CD45RA+ positively selected. These receptor sequences come from a man aged 30 to 45 in good health.

In regard to this clone: Other DNA variants within this sample encode the same CDR3. This chain connects TRBV19 to TRBJ2-3, with TRBD1 matching over 7 bases. Germline V CDR1 and CDR2: LNHDA, SQIVND (reference sequence). The length of the CDR3 is 16 residues. Unmatched junction bases numbered 7, after V lost 3 bases and J lost 1 base. In DNA, the CDR3 is TGTGCCAGTAGTATTGACCCTCAGGGGGGCACAGATACGCAGTATTTT. This codes for CASSIDPQGGTDTQYF.

The chain has TRBV11-2 and TRBJ2-5; 10 bases agree with TRBD1. The CDR3 length is 17 residues. Losses at the gene ends were 2 bases for V and 2 bases for J; bases not matched to a gene: 8. The germline gives CDR1 SGHAT, CDR2 FQNNGV. CDR3 DNA sequence: TGTGCCAGCAGCTTAACAGGGACAGGGGCTCGGCAAGAGACCCAGTACTTC. Its translation: CASSLTGTGARQETQYF.

V gene TRBV5-1 combines with J gene TRBJ2-7; 8 nucleotides agree with TRBD2. V gave up 3 bases and J gave up 5 bases; unmatched junction bases: 13. There are 16 residues in the CDR3. Germline-derived CDR1 and CDR2 are SGHRS and YFSETQ. In nucleotides, the CDR3 is TGCGCCAGCAGCTCGGGACTTATTAGCGGGATGGACGAGCAGTACTTC. Translation gives CASSSGLISGMDEQYF.

The chain recombines TRBV11-3 with TRBJ2-3; tentatively, D is TRBD2 (5 bases). V dropped 0 bases and J dropped 0 bases, with 16 bases sitting between them. CDR1 and CDR2 from the germline V gene are SGHNT and YENEEA. CDR3 length: 18 residues. The CDR3 DNA is TGTGCCAGCAGCTTAGAATCCGGGCGTGGCGGGAGCACAGATACGCAGTATTTT. Its translation: CASSLESGRGGSTDTQYF.

The chain has TRBV14 and TRBJ1-3; D is unclear. The CDR3 totals 14 residues. The germline V gene encodes CDR1 SGHDN and CDR2 FVKESK. The ends were cut back, 6 bases at V and 2 bases at J, with 11 bases in the middle. In DNA form, the CDR3 reads TGTGCCAGCAGTCCGGCCTTGGCTGGAAACACCATATATTTT. This codes for CASSPALAGNTIYF.

The V and J genes are TRBV6-1 and TRBJ1-5, with D uncertain. The CDR3 runs to 15 residues. Germline CDR1 is MNHNS and CDR2 is SASEGT. V was cut by 4 bases and J by 3 bases, with 13 bases left in between. The CDR3 spells CASSATVAPNQPQHF. As DNA, the CDR3 is TGTGCCAGCAGTGCCACAGTGGCCCCCAATCAGCCCCAGCATTTT.

The chain has TRBV6-1 and TRBJ2-7; 8 nucleotides align to TRBD1. Germline V gene lookup returns CDR1 MNHNS and CDR2 SASEGT. J gave up 1 base and V 6 bases, and 2 bases lay outside the gene matches. The CDR3 has 13 amino acids. CDR3 region: CASRTGESYEQYF. CDR3 sequence (DNA): TGTGCCAGCAGGACAGGGGAATCCTACGAGCAGTACTTC.

The chain carries TRBV7-2 and TRBJ1-1; 7 positions agree with TRBD1. Per the germline V gene, CDR1 is SGHTA and CDR2 is FQGNSA. The CDR3 totals 16 residues. V lost 5 bases, J lost 4 bases, and 13 bases stayed unmatched. The CDR3 here is CASSRLGGYGFTEAFF. In nucleotides, the CDR3 is TGTGCCAGCAGCCGCCTAGGGGGCTACGGGTTCACTGAAGCTTTCTTT.

The V gene is TRBV18, the J gene TRBJ2-7, with D perhaps TRBD1 or TRBD2 (6 bases each). Germline loops: CDR1 KGHSH, CDR2 LQKENI. The CDR3 is made up of 17 amino acids. The V and J ends lost 3 bases and 5 bases respectively, with 23 bases between them. The CDR3 is CASSPYTGAILRDEQYF. The CDR3 region has the DNA TGTGCCAGCTCACCTTATACGGGGGCCATCCTTCGGGACGAGCAGTACTTC.

This clone came up once. The gene calls are TRBV10-3 and TRBJ2-1; 14 nucleotides align to TRBD2. Germline CDR1 ENHRY, CDR2 SYGVKD. Unmatched junction bases numbered 5, after V lost 8 bases and J lost 8 bases. The CDR3 spans 14 residues. This CDR3 is CAIGTSGREDEQFF. CDR3 nucleotide sequence: TGTGCCATCGGGACTAGCGGGAGAGAGGATGAGCAGTTCTTC.

The V and J genes are TRBV5-1 and TRBJ2-2; D perhaps matches TRBD2 (6 bases). The V and J ends lost 6 bases and 5 bases respectively, with 17 bases between them. This CDR3 contains 15 residues. From germline, CDR1 is SGHRS and CDR2 YFSETQ. The CDR3 region has the DNA TGCGCCAGCACGATTCCGGGAGTGGGGACCGGGGAGCTGTTTTTT. It encodes CASTIPGVGTGELFF.

The gene calls are TRBV18 and TRBJ1-2, with 7 bases identical to TRBD1. V gave up 2 bases and J gave up 0 bases; unmatched junction bases: 9. The germline gives CDR1 KGHSH, CDR2 LQKENI. The CDR3 consists of 17 residues. CDR3 sequence reads: CASSPSSPTGTNYGYTF. CDR3 nucleotides: TGTGCCAGCTCACCATCCTCCCCGACAGGGACTAACTATGGCTACACCTTC.

The chain carries TRBV10-2 and TRBJ2-3; 13 bases align to TRBD2. Germline-derived CDR1 and CDR2 are WSHSY and SAAADI. J lost 2 bases, V lost 6 bases, and 8 bases had no gene match. This CDR3 spans 17 amino acids. As DNA, the CDR3 is TGCGCCAGCAGGCCTCGGGGACTAGCGGGACTCACAGATACGCAGTATTTT. This sequence encodes CASRPRGLAGLTDTQYF.

Details on this clone: The sample has other DNA sequences that encode this CDR3 too. V is TRBV18 and J is TRBJ2-2; no firm D call. The CDR3 is 13 residues long. CDR1 and CDR2 (germline): KGHSH, LQKENI. V lost 1 base and J lost 5, with 5 bases in between. The CDR3 loop reads CASSPRSTGELFF. CDR3 nucleotides: TGTGCCAGCTCACCACGGAGTACCGGGGAGCTGTTTTTT.

The rearrangement joins TRBV6-5 to TRBJ2-1, with D hard to call. The V gene's germline CDR1 is MNHEY and CDR2 SVGAGI. The CDR3 contains 13 residues. Trimming stripped 8 bases from V and 3 bases from J, with 11 bases between. The CDR3 DNA reads TGTGCCAGCGGTCAGGCCATCTACAATGAGCAGTTCTTC. It yields the protein CASGQAIYNEQFF.

The gene calls are TRBV19 and TRBJ2-2, with 10 bases matching TRBD2. The ends lost 5 bases at V and 6 bases at J; junction bases unmatched: 6. CDR3 size: 15 residues. Germline-derived CDR1 and CDR2 are LNHDA and SQIVND (reference sequence). In DNA, the CDR3 is TGTGCCAGTAGTGTACTAGCGGGATTTTCCGGGGAGCTGTTTTTT. Its translation is CASSVLAGFSGELFF.

The rearrangement uses TRBV7-2 and TRBJ2-5, with TRBD1 matching 8 bases. V shed 5 bases, J shed 1 base, and the junction held 3 bases outside the gene matches. The germline V gene has CDR1 SGHTA and CDR2 FQGNSA. CDR3 length: 14 residues. The CDR3, as DNA: TGTGCCAGCAGCCGGACAGGGTCCCAAGAGACCCAGTACTTC. Translating gives CASSRTGSQETQYF.

V and J are TRBV5-1 and TRBJ2-7; D might be TRBD1 (5 bases). Germline V lookup: CDR1 SGHRS, CDR2 YFSETQ. Trimming removed 1 base from V and 1 base from J, with 9 bases in between. The CDR3 runs 14 residues. This CDR3 reads CASSLLDKSYEQYF. The CDR3 bases are TGCGCCAGCAGCTTGTTGGACAAATCCTACGAGCAGTACTTC.